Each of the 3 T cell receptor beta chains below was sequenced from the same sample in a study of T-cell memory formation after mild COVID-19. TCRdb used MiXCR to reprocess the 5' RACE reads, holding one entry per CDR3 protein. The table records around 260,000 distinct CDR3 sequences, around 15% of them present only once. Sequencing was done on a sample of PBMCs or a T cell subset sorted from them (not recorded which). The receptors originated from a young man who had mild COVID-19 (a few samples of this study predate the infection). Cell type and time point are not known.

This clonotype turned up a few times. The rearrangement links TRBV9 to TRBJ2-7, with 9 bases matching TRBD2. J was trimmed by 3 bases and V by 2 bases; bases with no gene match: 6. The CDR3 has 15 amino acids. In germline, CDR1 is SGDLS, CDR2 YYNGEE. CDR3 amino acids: CASSVGAGGLYEQYF. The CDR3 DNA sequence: TGTGCCAGCAGCGTTGGAGCGGGGGGCCTCTACGAGCAGTACTTC.

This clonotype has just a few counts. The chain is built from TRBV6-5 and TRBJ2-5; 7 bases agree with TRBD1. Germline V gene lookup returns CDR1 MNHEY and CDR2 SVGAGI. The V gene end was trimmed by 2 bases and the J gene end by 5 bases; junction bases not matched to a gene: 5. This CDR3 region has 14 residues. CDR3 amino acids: CASSYPGGRETQYF. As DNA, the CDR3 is TGTGCCAGCAGTTACCCAGGGGGTAGGGAGACCCAGTACTTC.

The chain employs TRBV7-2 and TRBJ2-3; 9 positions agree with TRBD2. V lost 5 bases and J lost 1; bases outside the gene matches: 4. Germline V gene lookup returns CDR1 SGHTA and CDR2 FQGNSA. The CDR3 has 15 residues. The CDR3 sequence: CASSARLAGTDTQYF. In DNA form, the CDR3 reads TGTGCCAGCAGCGCCAGACTAGCGGGCACAGATACGCAGTATTTT.